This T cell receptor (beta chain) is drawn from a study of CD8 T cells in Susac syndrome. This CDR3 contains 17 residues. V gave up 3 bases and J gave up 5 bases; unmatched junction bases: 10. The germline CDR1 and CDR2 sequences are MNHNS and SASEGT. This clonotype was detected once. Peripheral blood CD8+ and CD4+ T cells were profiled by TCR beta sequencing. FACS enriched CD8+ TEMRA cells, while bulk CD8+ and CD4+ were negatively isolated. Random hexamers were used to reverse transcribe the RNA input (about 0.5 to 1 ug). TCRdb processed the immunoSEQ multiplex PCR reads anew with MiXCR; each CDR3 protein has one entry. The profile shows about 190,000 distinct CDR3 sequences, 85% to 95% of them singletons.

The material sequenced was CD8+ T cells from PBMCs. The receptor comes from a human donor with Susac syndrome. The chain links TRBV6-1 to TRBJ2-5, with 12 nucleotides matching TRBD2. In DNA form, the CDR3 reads TGTGCCAGCAGTGACCCGACTAGCGGGAGACACTGGGAGACCCAGTACTTC. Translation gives CASSDPTSGRHWETQYF.